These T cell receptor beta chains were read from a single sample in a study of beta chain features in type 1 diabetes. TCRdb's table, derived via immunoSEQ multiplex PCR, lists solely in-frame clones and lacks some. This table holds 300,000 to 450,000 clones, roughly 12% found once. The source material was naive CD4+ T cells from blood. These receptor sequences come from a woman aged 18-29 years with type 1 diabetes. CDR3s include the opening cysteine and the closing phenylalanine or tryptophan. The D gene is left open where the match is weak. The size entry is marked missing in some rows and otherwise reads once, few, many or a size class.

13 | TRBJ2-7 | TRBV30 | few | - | TGTGCCTGGATCTTTGGCAGCTCCTACGAGCAGTACTTC | CAWIFGSSYEQYF
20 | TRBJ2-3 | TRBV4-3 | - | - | TGCGCCAGCAGCCAAGATCTATTGGGGCTTCCCGGTGGCCGCACAGATACGCAGTATTTT | CASSQDLLGLPGGRTDTQYF
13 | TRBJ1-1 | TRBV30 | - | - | TGTGCCTGGAGTGTGGCAGGGGTCACTGAAGCTTTCTTT | CAWSVAGVTEAFF
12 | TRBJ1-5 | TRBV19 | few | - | TGTGCCAGTAGACAGGGTATTCAGCCCCAGCATTTT | CASRQGIQPQHF
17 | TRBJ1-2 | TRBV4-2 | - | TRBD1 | TGTGCCAGCAGCCAGGCGGGGACAGGGGGCAGTTTGGGTGGCTACACCTTC | CASSQAGTGGSLGGYTF
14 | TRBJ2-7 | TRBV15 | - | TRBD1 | TGTGCCACCAGCACCAACAGGGGCTTAGGGGAGCAGTACTTC | CATSTNRGLGEQYF
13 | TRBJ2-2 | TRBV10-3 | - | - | TGTGCCATCGGAGGCGGAAACACCGGGGAGCTGTTTTTT | CAIGGGNTGELFF
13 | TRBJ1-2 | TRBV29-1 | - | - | TGCAGCGTTGCGCCCAGACTTAACTATGGCTACACCTTC | CSVAPRLNYGYTF
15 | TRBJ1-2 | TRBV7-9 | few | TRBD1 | TGTGCCAGCAGCTTAGAACAGGGGGCTGGCTATGGCTACACCTTC | CASSLEQGAGYGYTF
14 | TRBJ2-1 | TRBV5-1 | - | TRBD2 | TGCGCCAGCAGCCTCGGGACTAGTGGGAATGAGCAGTTCTTC | CASSLGTSGNEQFF
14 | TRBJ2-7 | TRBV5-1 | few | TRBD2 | TGCGCCAGCAGCTGGATAGCGGGGGCCTACGAGCAGTACTTC | CASSWIAGAYEQYF
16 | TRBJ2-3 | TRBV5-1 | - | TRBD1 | TGCGCCAGCAGCTGGGGACAGGGATCTAGCACAGATACGCAGTATTTT | CASSWGQGSSTDTQYF
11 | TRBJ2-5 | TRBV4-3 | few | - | TGCGCCAGCAGCCACGGAGAGACCCAGTACTTC | CASSHGETQYF
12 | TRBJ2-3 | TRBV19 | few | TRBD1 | TGTGCCAGTAGTGCCCGACAGGGATCCAAGTATTTT | CASSARQGSKYF
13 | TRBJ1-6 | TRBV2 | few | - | TGTGCCAGCAGTGATCAGGGGAATTCACCCCTCCACTTT | CASSDQGNSPLHF
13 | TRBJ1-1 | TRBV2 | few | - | TGTGCCAGCAGGGGAGAGGGGAACACTGAAGCTTTCTTT | CASRGEGNTEAFF
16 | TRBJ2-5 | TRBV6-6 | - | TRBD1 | TGTGCCAGCAGTTACCCCGGGACAGGGGTTGCGGAGACCCAGTACTTC | CASSYPGTGVAETQYF
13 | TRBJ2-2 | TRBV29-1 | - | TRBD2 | TGCAGCGTTGCGGCTAGCGGGTCCGGGGAGCTGTTTTTT | CSVAASGSGELFF
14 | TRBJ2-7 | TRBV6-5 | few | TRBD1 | TGTGCCAGCAGTTACTCGAGGGGGCATCGGGAGCAGTACTTC | CASSYSRGHREQYF
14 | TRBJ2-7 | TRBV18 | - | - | TGTGCCAGCTCACCACCAACAGATCTTCTGGGGCAGTACTTC | CASSPPTDLLGQYF
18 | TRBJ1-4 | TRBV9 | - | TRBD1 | TGTGCCAGCAGCGCGAGAACAGGGGGGACTGCAACTAATGAAAAACTGTTTTTT | CASSARTGGTATNEKLFF
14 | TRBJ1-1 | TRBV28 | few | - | TGTGCCAGCAGTTTAGGACAGATGAACACTGAAGCTTTCTTT | CASSLGQMNTEAFF
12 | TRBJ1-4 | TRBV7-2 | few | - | TGTGCCAGCAGCTCCCGAGGTGAAAAACTGTTTTTT | CASSSRGEKLFF
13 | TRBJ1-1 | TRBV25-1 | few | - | TGTGCCAGAAGGGAGTTCATGAACACTGAAGCTTTCTTT | CARREFMNTEAFF
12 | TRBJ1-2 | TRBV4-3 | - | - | TGCGCCAGCAGCCAAGTCGGCTATGGCTACACCTTC | CASSQVGYGYTF
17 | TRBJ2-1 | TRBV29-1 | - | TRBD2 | TGCAGCGTTGAAGGTGGCCTGCGGGAGAGCTCCTACAATGAGCAGTTCTTC | CSVEGGLRESSYNEQFF
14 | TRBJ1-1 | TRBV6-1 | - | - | TGTGCCAGCAGTGGCGGACTTCCAGCACTTGAAGCTTTCTTT | CASSGGLPALEAFF
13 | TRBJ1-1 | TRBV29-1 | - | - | TGCAGCGTTGGACAGGTCGTGAACACTGAAGCTTTCTTT | CSVGQVVNTEAFF
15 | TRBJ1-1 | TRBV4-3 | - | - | TGCGCCAGCAGCCAACTACTACAGGGTAGTAAGGAAGCTTTCTTT | CASSQLLQGSKEAFF
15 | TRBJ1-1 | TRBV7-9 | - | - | TGTGCCAGCAGCTTAGAAGCAGGGTGGCACACTGAAGCTTTCTTT | CASSLEAGWHTEAFF
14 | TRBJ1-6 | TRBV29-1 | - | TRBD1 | TGCAGCGTTTCCCCGGGACAGGGTAATTCACCCCTCCACTTT | CSVSPGQGNSPLHF
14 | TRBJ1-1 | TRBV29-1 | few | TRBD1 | TGCAGCGTGACAACAGGGGATTTAGGCACTGAAGCTTTCTTT | CSVTTGDLGTEAFF
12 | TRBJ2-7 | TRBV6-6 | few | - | TGTGCCAGCAGTTGGGAGACCTACGAGCAGTACTTC | CASSWETYEQYF
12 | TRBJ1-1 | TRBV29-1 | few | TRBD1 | TGCAGCGCCATGGACAGGGGGCTAGTAGCTTTCTTT | CSAMDRGLVAFF
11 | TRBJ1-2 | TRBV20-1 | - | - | TGCAGTGCCGACTCTAACTATGGCTACACCTTC | CSADSNYGYTF
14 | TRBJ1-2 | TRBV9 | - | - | TGTGCCAGCAGCGTAGGGGAGGGTCCCGATGGCTACACCTTC | CASSVGEGPDGYTF
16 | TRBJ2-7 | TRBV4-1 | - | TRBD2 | TGCGCCAGCAGCCAAGGAAGTCTAGCGGGAGTCTACGAGCAGTACTTC | CASSQGSLAGVYEQYF
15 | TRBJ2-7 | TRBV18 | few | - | TGTGCCAGCTCGCGGGGAGGTGCCGGGGTTAACGAGCAGTACTTC | CASSRGGAGVNEQYF
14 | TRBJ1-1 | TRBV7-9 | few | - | TGTGCCAGCAGCTTAGCGGGGGGAAACACTGAAGCTTTCTTT | CASSLAGGNTEAFF
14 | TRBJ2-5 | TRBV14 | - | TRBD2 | TGTGCCAGCAGCCTGAGCGGGACTCGGGAGACCCAGTACTTC | CASSLSGTRETQYF
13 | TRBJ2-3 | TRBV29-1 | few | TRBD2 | TGCAGCACAGCGGGGGCCTCCACAGATACGCAGTATTTT | CSTAGASTDTQYF
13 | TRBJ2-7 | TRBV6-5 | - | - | TGTGCCAGCAGCCCCGGGTCACGGAACGAGCAGTACTTC | CASSPGSRNEQYF
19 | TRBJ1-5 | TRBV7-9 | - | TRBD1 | TGTGCCAGCAGCCAGGGGGGATGGGACAGCCAAAGACGGAATCAGCCCCAGCATTTT | CASSQGGWDSQRRNQPQHF